This T cell receptor beta chain was retrieved from a study of T cell responses to AZD1222 COVID-19 vaccine. The protocol was immunoSEQ multiplex PCR, while the TCRdb copy is restricted to in-frame clones and leaves out a portion. The profile shows around 100,000 clones, roughly 91% of them singletons. Germline assignment: CDR1 LGHDT and CDR2 YNNKEL (reference sequence). The ends lost 1 base at V and 16 bases at J; junction bases unmatched: 5. This CDR3 spans 12 amino acids. The clonotype was recovered from an adult in good health. The rearrangement uses TRBV3-1 (or the pseudogene TRBV3-2) and TRBJ1-5, with TRBD1 identical over 9 bases. The material was peripheral blood, obtained on day 0 of AZD1222 vaccination. CDR3 DNA sequence: TGTGCCAGCAGCCAAGGGGGACAGGGACCTCATTTT. It is translated as CASSQGGQGPHF.